Included here is one T cell receptor (beta chain) sequence, with context. Its specificity is not known. The sample is drawn from a study of cytomegalovirus exposure and HLA in healthy donors. The PCR contained 60 Vbeta and 13 Jbeta primers. Libraries were prepared by immunoSEQ multiplex PCR; TCRdb keeps only in-frame clonotypes and omits some of them. Found here are around 130,000 clones, approximately 85% of them singletons; the top ten hold under 7.5%. Overall study results and limits: TCR beta V- and J-gene trimming was later associated with a missense DCLRE1C variant.

Sequenced sample: PBMCs. This receptor was obtained from a woman aged 25 to 39 in good health and CMV-seropositive.

The CDR3 sequence is CASRPGTSLYEQYF. The DNA for the CDR3 is TGTGCCAGTAGGCCCGGGACTAGCTTGTACGAGCAGTACTTC. V gene TRBV19 combines with J gene TRBJ2-7, with 9 bases lining up with TRBD2. Trimming cost V 6 bases and J 4 bases; bases outside gene matches: 7. CDR3 size: 14 residues. Looked up from germline, CDR1 is LNHDA and CDR2 is SQIVND (reference sequence).